Shown below are 20 T cell receptor beta chains from a single sample sequenced in a study of cytomegalovirus exposure and HLA in healthy donors. Generated by immunoSEQ multiplex PCR, the TCRdb table keeps only in-frame clones and is missing some. The sample lists some 130,000 clones, less than 95% occurring once. Sequenced: PBMCs. These receptors were obtained from a young man in good health and CMV-seropositive.

This clone has only a few counts. This rearrangement joins TRBV28 to TRBJ2-3; possibly TRBD1 for D (6 bases). The V end was cut by 7 bases, the J end by 3 bases, with 8 bases between. This CDR3 is built from 12 residues. CDR1 is MDHEN and CDR2 is SYDVKM in the germline V gene. CDR3 DNA: TGTGCCAGCATGGACAGAACAGATACGCAGTATTTT. Translating it yields CASMDRTDTQYF.

The CDR3: CASSLFPQGPHPNYGYTF. DNA of the CDR3: TGTGCCAGCAGTTTATTCCCCCAGGGGCCACATCCCAACTATGGCTACACCTTC. The J gene is TRBJ1-2, the V gene TRBV27; D possibly corresponds to TRBD1 (6 bases). Germline loops: CDR1 MNHEY, CDR2 SMNVEV (reference sequence). V lost 1 base, J lost 2 bases, and 20 bases lay in between. The CDR3 has 18 residues.

The rearrangement uses TRBV11-2 and TRBJ1-6; D is uncertain. The V gene's germline CDR1 is SGHAT and CDR2 FQNNGV. The CDR3 length is 12 residues. Trimming stripped 5 bases from V and 14 bases from J, with 13 bases between. The CDR3 loop reads CASSRTDNSLHF. The CDR3 DNA reads as TGTGCCAGCAGCCGAACCGACAACTCCCTCCACTTT.

The chain links TRBV25-1 to TRBJ2-5; D perhaps matches TRBD2 (6 bases). V lost 6 bases, J lost 2 bases, and 13 bases lay in between. CDR1 and CDR2 (germline): MGHDK, SYGVNS. This CDR3 spans 14 amino acids. The CDR3 reads CASSSAGKQETQYF. The CDR3 DNA reads TGTGCCAGCAGCTCGGCGGGGAAACAAGAGACCCAGTACTTC.

The J gene is TRBJ2-5, the V gene TRBV7-9; TRBD2 is a possible D gene (8 bases). CDR3 length: 17 amino acids. Germline V gene lookup returns CDR1 SEHNR and CDR2 FQNEAQ (reference sequence). V shed 1 base and J shed 5 bases, with 20 bases lying between them. For the CDR3, the DNA is TGTGCCAGCAGCTTAGGCCTAGCGGGTACGACAGGGGAGACCCAGTACTTC. Protein product: CASSLGLAGTTGETQYF.

The J gene is TRBJ2-7, the V gene TRBV18; 11 bases fit TRBD2. Germline V gene sequence: CDR1 KGHSH, CDR2 LQKENI. The CDR3 totals 15 residues. V dropped 3 bases and J dropped 3; count of bases not matched to a gene: 4. As DNA, the CDR3 is TGTGCCAGCTCACCTGGGACTAGCGGCTACTACGAGCAGTACTTC. This encodes CASSPGTSGYYEQYF.

The chain couples TRBV5-6 to TRBJ2-7; D remains unclear. The CDR3 extends over 13 amino acids. V dropped 1 base and J dropped 5 bases, with 10 bases sitting between them. The germline V gene encodes CDR1 SGHDT and CDR2 YYEEEE. The CDR3 reads CASSLYSRDEQYF. The CDR3 DNA follows: TGTGCCAGCAGCTTGTATTCTCGGGACGAGCAGTACTTC.

The chain has TRBV2 and TRBJ2-7; weak D call: TRBD2 (6 bases). The germline CDR1 and CDR2 sequences are SNHLY and FYNNEI. The CDR3 is made up of 16 amino acids. V dropped 9 bases and J dropped 3 bases, with 24 bases sitting between them. The CDR3 DNA is TGTGCCAGTACGCCCGAGGGACTGGGCCTGAACTACGAGCAGTACTTC. Its translation: CASTPEGLGLNYEQYF.

The chain combines TRBV2 with TRBJ2-7; 9 nucleotides agree with TRBD1. The germline V gene encodes CDR1 SNHLY and CDR2 FYNNEI. CDR3 length: 14 residues. V lost 1 base and J lost 3; bases outside the gene matches: 1. CDR3 in amino acids: CASSEGDRDYEQYF. The CDR3 bases are TGTGCCAGCAGTGAAGGGGACAGGGACTACGAGCAGTACTTC.

This chain links TRBV6-5 with TRBJ2-7, with a possible D match to TRBD2 (5 bases). Trimming took 4 bases from V and 6 from J, leaving 13 bases between them. Germline assignment: CDR1 MNHEY and CDR2 SVGAGI. The CDR3 spans 13 residues. The CDR3 spells CASSLDPTSEQYF. The CDR3, as DNA: TGTGCCAGCAGTTTGGATCCCACTAGCGAGCAGTACTTC.

The genes are TRBV7-8 and TRBJ2-1, with 9 bases that match TRBD1. The V and J ends lost 6 bases and 4 bases, in that order; junction bases with no gene match: 4. CDR1 is SGHVS and CDR2 is FQNEAQ in the germline V gene. The CDR3 covers 14 residues. The DNA for the CDR3 is TGTGCCAGCAGGGGACAGGGTAGTTACAATGAGCAGTTCTTC. Residues: CASRGQGSYNEQFF.

The V call is TRBV29-1, the J call TRBJ2-5; TRBD2 aligns across 9 bases. Trimming cost V 4 bases and J 0 bases; bases outside gene matches: 3. In germline, CDR1 is SQVTM, CDR2 ANQGSEA. CDR3 size: 14 residues. CDR3 residues: CSVVAGGYQETQYF. The CDR3 region has the DNA TGCAGCGTTGTTGCGGGGGGGTACCAAGAGACCCAGTACTTC.

The rearrangement links TRBV25-1 to TRBJ2-1; maybe TRBD2 (5 bases). The CDR3 extends over 10 amino acids. V gave up 8 bases and J gave up 10 bases, with 9 bases separating them. Germline values: CDR1 MGHDK, CDR2 SYGVNS. CDR3 nucleotide sequence: TGTGCCAGCGGGAGAGGGGAGCAGTTCTTC. Encoded protein: CASGRGEQFF.

This chain connects TRBV4-2 to TRBJ1-2; the D is unclear. The CDR3 totals 16 residues. The germline V gene encodes CDR1 LGHNA and CDR2 YNFKEQ. V was trimmed by 0 bases and J by 0 bases, leaving 11 bases between them. The CDR3 sequence is CASSQEGQATNYGYTF. DNA of the CDR3: TGTGCCAGCAGCCAAGAAGGCCAGGCCACTAACTATGGCTACACCTTC.

This chain connects TRBV7-8 to TRBJ2-7; 10 bases fit TRBD2. J was trimmed by 6 bases and V by 0 bases; bases with no gene match: 11. Per the germline V gene, CDR1 is SGHVS and CDR2 is FQNEAQ. This CDR3 comprises 17 residues. The CDR3 loop reads CASSLAAGLAGVGEQYF. The CDR3 DNA sequence: TGTGCCAGCAGCTTAGCAGCAGGGCTAGCGGGAGTCGGCGAGCAGTACTTC.

J is TRBJ2-1 and V is TRBV7-6, with 9 bases aligning to TRBD2. J was trimmed by 4 bases and V by 5 bases; bases with no gene match: 9. The CDR3 is made up of 16 amino acids. The germline gives CDR1 SGHVS, CDR2 FNYEAQ. The CDR3 DNA reads TGTGCCAGCAGCGCGGGACTAGCCGGCGCATACAATGAGCAGTTCTTC. Its protein is CASSAGLAGAYNEQFF. Using reference TRBV7-6 and TRBJ2-1 for the parts outside the CDR3, the full variable domain is GAGVSQSPRYKVTKRGQDVALRCDPISGHVSLYWYRQALGQGPEFLTYFNYEAQQDKSGLPNDRFSAERPEGSISTLTIQRTEQRDSAMYRCASSAGLAGAYNEQFFGPGTRLTVL.

The chain carries TRBV9 and TRBJ2-7, with TRBD2 identical over 10 bases. Germline lookup yields CDR1 SGDLS and CDR2 YYNGEE. The junction had 5 bases not matched to a gene; V was cut back by 3 bases and J by 5 bases. This CDR3 spans 14 amino acids. Written as DNA, the CDR3 is TGTGCCAGCAGCGCTAGCGGGAGTTACAACGAGCAGTACTTC. Residues: CASSASGSYNEQYF. The variable domain in full, with the rest retrieved from reference TRBV9 and TRBJ2-7, is DSGVTQTPKHLITATGQRVTLRCSPRSGDLSVYWYQQSLDQGLQFLIQYYNGEERAKGNILERFSAQQFPDLHSELNLSSLELGDSALYFCASSASGSYNEQYFGPGTRLTVT.

The chain links TRBV11-2 to TRBJ2-1; D unresolved. CDR3 length equals 12 residues. Trimming removed 4 bases from V and 7 bases from J, with 8 bases in between. CDR1 is SGHAT, CDR2 FQNNGV, per germline. CDR3: CASSSTRNEQFF. For the CDR3, the DNA is TGTGCCAGCAGCTCCACAAGAAATGAGCAGTTCTTC. The complete variable domain, with remaining parts taken from reference TRBV11-2 and TRBJ2-1, reads EAGVAQSPRYKIIEKRQSVAFWCNPISGHATLYWYQQILGQGPKLLIQFQNNGVVDDSQLPKDRFSAERLKGVDSTLKIQPAKLEDSAVYLCASSSTRNEQFFGPGTRLTVL.

The genes are TRBV15 and TRBJ1-1, with unresolved D. The V end lost 2 bases, the J end lost 3 bases, and 7 bases lay between the germline ends. Germline CDR1 reads LNHNV; CDR2 reads YYDKDF (reference sequence). The CDR3 loop spans 13 amino acids. The CDR3 region has the DNA TGTGCCACCAGCAGAACAAAATACACTGAAGCTTTCTTT. Encoded protein: CATSRTKYTEAFF.

The chain links TRBV10-2 to TRBJ2-7; TRBD2 matches at 12 bases. V trimming: 6 bases; J trimming: 1 base; junction bases outside the gene matches: 7. CDR1 WSHSY and CDR2 SAAADI come from the germline V gene. The CDR3 extends over 16 amino acids. The CDR3 nucleotides read TGCGCCAGCAGCGGGGGACTAGCGGGTACATCCTACGAGCAGTACTTC. The encoded protein is CASSGGLAGTSYEQYF.